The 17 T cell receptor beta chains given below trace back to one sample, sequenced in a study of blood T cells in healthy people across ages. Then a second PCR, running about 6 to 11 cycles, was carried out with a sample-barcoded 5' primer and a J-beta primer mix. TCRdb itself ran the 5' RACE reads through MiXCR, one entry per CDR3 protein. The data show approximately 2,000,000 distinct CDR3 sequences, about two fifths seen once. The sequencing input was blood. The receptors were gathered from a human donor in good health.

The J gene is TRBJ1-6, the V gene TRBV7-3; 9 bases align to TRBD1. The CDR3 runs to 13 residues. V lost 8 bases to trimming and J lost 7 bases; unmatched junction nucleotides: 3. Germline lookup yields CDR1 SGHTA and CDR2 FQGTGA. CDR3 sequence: CASGQGLNSPLHF. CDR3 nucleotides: TGTGCCAGCGGACAGGGGCTAAATTCACCCCTCCACTTT.

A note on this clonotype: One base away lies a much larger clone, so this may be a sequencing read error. As DNA, the CDR3 is TGTGCCAGCAGTGGAAGATCGTCAGGGAGAGAGACCCAGTACTTC. This codes for CASSGRSSGRETQYF. V and J are TRBV25-1 and TRBJ2-5; the D gene could be TRBD1 or TRBD2 (5 bases each). The V end was cut by 4 bases, the J end by 4 bases, with 16 bases between. CDR1 and CDR2 from the germline V gene are MGHDK and SYGVNS. This CDR3 is built from 15 residues.

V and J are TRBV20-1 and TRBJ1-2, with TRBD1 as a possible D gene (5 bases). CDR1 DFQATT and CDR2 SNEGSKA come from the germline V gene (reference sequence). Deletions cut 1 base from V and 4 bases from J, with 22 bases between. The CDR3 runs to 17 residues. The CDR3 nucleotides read TGCAGTGCTAGAGCCTCGGTTAAGGACAACTGGGGCTATGGCTACACCTTC. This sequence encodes CSARASVKDNWGYGYTF.

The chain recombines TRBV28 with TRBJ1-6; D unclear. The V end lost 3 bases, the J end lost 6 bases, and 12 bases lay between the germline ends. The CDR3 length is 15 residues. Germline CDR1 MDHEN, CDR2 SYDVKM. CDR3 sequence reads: CASSFLSRSNSPLHF. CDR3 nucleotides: TGTGCCAGCAGTTTCTTGTCCAGAAGTAATTCACCCCTCCACTTT.

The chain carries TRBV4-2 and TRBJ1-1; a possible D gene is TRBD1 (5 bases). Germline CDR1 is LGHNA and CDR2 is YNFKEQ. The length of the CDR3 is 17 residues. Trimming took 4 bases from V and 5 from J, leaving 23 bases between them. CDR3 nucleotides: TGTGCCAGCAGCCCAAGAACCCCAGGGCAGGGATTGACTGAAGCTTTCTTT. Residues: CASSPRTPGQGLTEAFF.

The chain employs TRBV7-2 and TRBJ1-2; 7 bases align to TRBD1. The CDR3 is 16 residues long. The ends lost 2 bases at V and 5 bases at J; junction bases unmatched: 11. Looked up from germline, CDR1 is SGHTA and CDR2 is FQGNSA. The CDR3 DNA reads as TGTGCCAGCAGCTTAATTGGTCTCGGGACAGATTATGGCTACACCTTC. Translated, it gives CASSLIGLGTDYGYTF.

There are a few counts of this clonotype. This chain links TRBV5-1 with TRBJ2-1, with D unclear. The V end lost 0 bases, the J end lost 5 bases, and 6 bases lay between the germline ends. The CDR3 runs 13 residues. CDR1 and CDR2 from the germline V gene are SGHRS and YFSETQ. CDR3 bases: TGCGCCAGCAGCTTGGGGTTTAACAATGAGCAGTTCTTC. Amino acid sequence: CASSLGFNNEQFF.

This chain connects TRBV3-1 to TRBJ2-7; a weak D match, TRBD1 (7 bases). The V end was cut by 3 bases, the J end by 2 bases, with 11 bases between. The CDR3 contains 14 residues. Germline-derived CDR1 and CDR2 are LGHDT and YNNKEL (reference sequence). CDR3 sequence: CASSHGGQTYEQYF. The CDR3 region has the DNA TGTGCCAGCAGCCACGGGGGACAGACCTACGAGCAGTACTTC.

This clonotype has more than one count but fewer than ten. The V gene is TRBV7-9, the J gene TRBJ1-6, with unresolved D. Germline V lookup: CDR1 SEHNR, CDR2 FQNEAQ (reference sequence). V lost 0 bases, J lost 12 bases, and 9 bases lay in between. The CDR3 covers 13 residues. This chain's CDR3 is CASSLARTVPLHF. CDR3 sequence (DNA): TGTGCCAGCAGCTTAGCGCGGACTGTACCCCTCCACTTT.

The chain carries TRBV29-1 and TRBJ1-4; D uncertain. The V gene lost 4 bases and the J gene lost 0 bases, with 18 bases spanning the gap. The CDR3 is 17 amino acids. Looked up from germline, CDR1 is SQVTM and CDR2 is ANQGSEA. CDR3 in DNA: TGCAGCGTTGCTGGGAGTGGCTATGGCGCAACTAATGAAAAACTGTTTTTT. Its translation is CSVAGSGYGATNEKLFF.

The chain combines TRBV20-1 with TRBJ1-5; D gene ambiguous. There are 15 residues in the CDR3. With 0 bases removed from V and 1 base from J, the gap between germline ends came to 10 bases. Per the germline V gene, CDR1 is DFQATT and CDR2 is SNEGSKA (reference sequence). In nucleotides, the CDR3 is TGCAGTGCTAGAGATTGGCAGGAGAGCAATCAGCCCCAGCATTTT. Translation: CSARDWQESNQPQHF.

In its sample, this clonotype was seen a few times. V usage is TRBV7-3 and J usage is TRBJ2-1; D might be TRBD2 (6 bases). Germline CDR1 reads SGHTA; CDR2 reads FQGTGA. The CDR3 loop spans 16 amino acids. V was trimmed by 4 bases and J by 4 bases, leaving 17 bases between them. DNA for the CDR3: TGTGCCAGCAGCTCGCACAACACCGGGAGATACAATGAGCAGTTCTTC. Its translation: CASSSHNTGRYNEQFF.

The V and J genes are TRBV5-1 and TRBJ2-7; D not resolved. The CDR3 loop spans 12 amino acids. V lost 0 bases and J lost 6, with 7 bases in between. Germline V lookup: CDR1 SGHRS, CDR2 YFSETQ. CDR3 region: CASSLESSEQYF. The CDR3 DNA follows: TGCGCCAGCAGCTTGGAGAGTAGCGAGCAGTACTTC.

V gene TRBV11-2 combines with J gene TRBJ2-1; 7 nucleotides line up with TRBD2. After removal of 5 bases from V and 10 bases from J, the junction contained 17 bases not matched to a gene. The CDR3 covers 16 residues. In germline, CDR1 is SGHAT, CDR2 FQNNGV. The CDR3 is CASSPMNGGFRGEQFF. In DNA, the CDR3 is TGTGCCAGCAGCCCCATGAACGGGGGGTTCCGGGGGGAGCAGTTCTTC.

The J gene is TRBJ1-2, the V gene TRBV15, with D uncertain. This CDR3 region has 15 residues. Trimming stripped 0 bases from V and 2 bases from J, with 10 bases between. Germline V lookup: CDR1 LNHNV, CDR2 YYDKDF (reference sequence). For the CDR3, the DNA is TGTGCCACCAGCAGAGATCCAGGCAGGAACTATGGCTACACCTTC. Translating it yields CATSRDPGRNYGYTF.

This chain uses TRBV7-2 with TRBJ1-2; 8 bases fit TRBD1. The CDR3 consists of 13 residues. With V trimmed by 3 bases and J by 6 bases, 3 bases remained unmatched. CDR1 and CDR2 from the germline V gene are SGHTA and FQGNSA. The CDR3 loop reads CASSFNRGNGYTF. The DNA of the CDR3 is TGTGCCAGCAGCTTTAACAGGGGGAATGGCTACACCTTC. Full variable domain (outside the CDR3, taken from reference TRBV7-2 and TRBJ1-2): GAGVSQSPSNKVTEKGKDVELRCDPISGHTALYWYRQSLGQGLEFLIYFQGNSAPDKSGLPSDRFSAERTGGSVSTLTIQRTQQEDSAVYLCASSFNRGNGYTFGSGTRLTVV.

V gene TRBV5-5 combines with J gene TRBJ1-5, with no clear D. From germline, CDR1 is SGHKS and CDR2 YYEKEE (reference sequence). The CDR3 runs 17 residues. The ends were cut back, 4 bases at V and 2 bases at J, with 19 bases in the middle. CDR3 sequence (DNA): TGTGCCAGCAGCCGAGGACTGGCCCAAGGAGGCAATCAGCCCCAGCATTTT. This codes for CASSRGLAQGGNQPQHF.